These 16 T cell receptor beta chains originate from one sample sequenced in a study of cytomegalovirus exposure and HLA in healthy donors. Primers for the PCR totalled 60 Vbeta and 13 Jbeta. The table came from immunoSEQ multiplex PCR; TCRdb's copy has only in-frame clones and leaves some out. Of about 140,000 clones listed, approximately 80% are singletons. The sample comprised PBMCs. The receptors shown here come from a man aged 25-40 years in good health and CMV-seropositive.

The rearrangement links TRBV28 to TRBJ2-2, with D hard to call. CDR3 size: 14 residues. Trimming pared 2 bases from V and 2 bases from J, leaving 6 bases between. CDR1 and CDR2 (germline): MDHEN, SYDVKM. In nucleotides, the CDR3 is TGTGCCAGCAGTTTACCCAAAAACACCGGGGAGCTGTTTTTT. Its protein is CASSLPKNTGELFF.

Note on this clone: A junction boundary mismatches the germline segment, possibly from a read error. The V call is TRBV7-9, the J call TRBJ2-7; D is unresolved. This CDR3 contains 12 residues. Looked up from germline, CDR1 is SEHNR and CDR2 is FQNEAQ (reference sequence). The DNA for the CDR3 is TGTTCCAGCAGCTTCCTACCCTACGAGCAGTACTTC. It translates to CSSSFLPYEQYF.

This clone has just a few counts. The chain links TRBV7-3 to TRBJ2-7, with D possibly being TRBD1 (5 bases). V lost 0 bases, J lost 7 bases, and 10 bases lay in between. The CDR3 spans 13 residues. Per germline, CDR1 SGHTA and CDR2 FQGTGA. CDR3 DNA sequence: TGTGCCAGCAGCTTAACGGGGTCAGGGGAGCAGTACTTC. Protein: CASSLTGSGEQYF. The full variable domain, in which reference TRBV7-3 and TRBJ2-7 provide the parts outside the CDR3, is GAGVSQTPSNKVTEKGKYVELRCDPISGHTALYWYRQSLGQGPEFLIYFQGTGAADDSGLPNDRFFAVRPEGSVSTLKIQRTERGDSAVYLCASSLTGSGEQYFGPGTRLTVT.

This rearrangement joins TRBV7-3 to TRBJ2-3, with D unclear. V lost 5 bases to trimming and J lost 1 base, with 16 bases between them. CDR3 length equals 16 residues. CDR1 SGHTA and CDR2 FQGTGA come from the germline V gene. CDR3 in amino acids: CASSTGPSLGTDTQYF. CDR3 bases: TGTGCCAGCAGCACCGGCCCCTCCCTAGGCACAGATACGCAGTATTTT.

V is TRBV19 and J is TRBJ1-2; TRBD1 aligns across 7 bases. The CDR3 has 16 residues. The J segment lost 4 bases and the V segment lost 4 bases, leaving 12 bases of the junction unmatched. CDR1 and CDR2 (germline): LNHDA, SQIVND (reference sequence). The CDR3 loop is CASSTLGTVLTYGYTF. CDR3 DNA sequence: TGTGCCAGTAGTACCCTGGGGACAGTTCTCACCTATGGCTACACCTTC.

This clone was counted between two and nine times. This sequence joins TRBV27 and TRBJ1-1, with 9 positions matching TRBD1. The germline gives CDR1 MNHEY, CDR2 SMNVEV (reference sequence). J gave up 3 bases and V 6 bases, and 2 bases lay outside the gene matches. CDR3 length equals 13 residues. Written as DNA, the CDR3 is TGTGCCAGCAGCTGGACAGGGGACACTGAAGCTTTCTTT. It translates to CASSWTGDTEAFF.

The V call is TRBV13, the J call TRBJ2-3; 8 bases match TRBD1. This CDR3 is built from 16 residues. The germline V gene encodes CDR1 PRHDT and CDR2 FYEKMQ (reference sequence). V shed 5 bases, J shed 3 bases, and the junction held 10 bases outside the gene matches. The DNA for the CDR3 is TGTGCCAGCAGCCCCCCGACAGGGGCATGGACAGATACGCAGTATTTT. Residues: CASSPPTGAWTDTQYF.

The rearrangement joins TRBV19 to TRBJ2-2; TRBD2 matches 9 bases. Germline trimming cut 5 bases from V and 1 base from J; bases unmatched to any gene: 2. The CDR3 contains 15 residues. The germline CDR1 and CDR2 sequences are LNHDA and SQIVND (reference sequence). CDR3 DNA: TGTGCCAGTAGTTATAGCGGGAGGAACACCGGGGAGCTGTTTTTT. It codes for CASSYSGRNTGELFF.

The V gene is TRBV5-4, the J gene TRBJ2-7; a weak D match, TRBD2 (5 bases). CDR1 and CDR2 (germline): SGHNT, YYREEE (reference sequence). The CDR3 has 13 residues. Trimming cost V 7 bases and J 5 bases, with 16 bases left between them. CDR3 in amino acids: CASSAGSQDEQYF. CDR3 nucleotide sequence: TGTGCCAGCTCGGCGGGTAGCCAAGACGAGCAGTACTTC.

V is TRBV19 and J is TRBJ2-7; TRBD1 matches 8 bases. V dropped 5 bases and J dropped 0; count of bases not matched to a gene: 3. This CDR3 has 14 amino acids. Germline V gives CDR1 LNHDA, CDR2 SQIVND (reference sequence). CDR3 sequence (DNA): TGTGCCAGTAGTCCAGGGGGCAGCTCCTACGAGCAGTACTTC. Translating gives CASSPGGSSYEQYF. Based on the CDR3 plus reference TRBV19 and TRBJ2-7, the full variable domain is DGGITQSPKYLFRKEGQNVTLSCEQNLNHDAMYWYRQDPGQGLRLIYYSQIVNDFQKGDIAEGYSVSREKKESFPLTVTSAQKNPTAFYLCASSPGGSSYEQYFGPGTRLTVT.

This chain connects TRBV4-1 to TRBJ2-3; 9 nucleotides align to TRBD2. Germline assignment: CDR1 MGHRA and CDR2 YSYEKL. The CDR3 contains 17 residues. Germline trimming cut 5 bases from V and 1 base from J; bases unmatched to any gene: 10. As DNA, the CDR3 is TGCGCCAGCAGCGCTCTAGCGGGGCGATCGGGCACAGATACGCAGTATTTT. This codes for CASSALAGRSGTDTQYF.

This clone has a handful of counts. As DNA, the CDR3 is TGTGCCAGCAGTGAACCTCCAGGGAATCAGCCCCAGCATTTT. Protein product: CASSEPPGNQPQHF. The chain combines TRBV6-1 with TRBJ1-5; tentative D call: TRBD1 (5 bases). The germline gives CDR1 MNHNS, CDR2 SASEGT. V lost 2 bases to trimming and J lost 4 bases, with 9 bases between them. The CDR3 runs to 14 residues.

The V call is TRBV15, the J call TRBJ2-3; a possible D gene is TRBD2 (6 bases). CDR1 is LNHNV and CDR2 is YYDKDF in the germline V gene (reference sequence). This CDR3 is built from 15 residues. The V gene lost 0 bases and the J gene lost 3 bases, with 10 bases spanning the gap. In DNA, the CDR3 is TGTGCCACCAGCAGAGAATCCGGGGGAACAGATACGCAGTATTTT. Translated: CATSRESGGTDTQYF.

This rearrangement joins TRBV27 to TRBJ1-2; 8 bases line up with TRBD1. The CDR3 loop spans 17 amino acids. Trimming cost V 0 bases and J 7 bases; bases outside gene matches: 13. Per germline, CDR1 MNHEY and CDR2 SMNVEV (reference sequence). CDR3 residues: CASSLSFSGTGVVGYTF. The CDR3 DNA is TGTGCCAGCAGTTTATCTTTTTCCGGGACAGGAGTGGTTGGCTACACCTTC.

The V and J genes are TRBV2 and TRBJ2-3; perhaps TRBD2 as D (5 bases). Germline V gene sequence: CDR1 SNHLY, CDR2 FYNNEI. The CDR3 has 15 residues. With 5 bases removed from V and 3 bases from J, the gap between germline ends came to 15 bases. CDR3 sequence: CASSFRGLATDTQYF. CDR3 bases: TGTGCCAGCAGTTTCCGAGGTTTAGCGACAGATACGCAGTATTTT.

V is TRBV7-2 and J is TRBJ2-7; possible D gene TRBD1, 5 bases. In germline, CDR1 is SGHTA, CDR2 FQGNSA. The CDR3 sequence is 14 residues long. V lost 5 bases and J lost 0, with 11 bases in between. The chain's CDR3 is CASSNYRSSYEQYF. The CDR3 nucleotides are TGTGCCAGCAGCAACTACAGGAGCTCCTACGAGCAGTACTTC.